This T cell receptor beta chain was obtained from a study of blood T cell repertoires in COVID-19. Whole-study context: The analysed material was cDNA or gDNA that came from T cells, B-cell-depleted T cells, or PBMCs.

CDR1 is KGHSH and CDR2 is LQKENI in the germline V gene. The CDR3 extends over 14 amino acids. Trimming removed 2 bases from V and 7 bases from J; junction bases left unmatched: 2. Some clones are missing from TCRdb's copy, which holds only in-frame ones; the method was immunoSEQ multiplex PCR. The sample contains a few hundred thousand clones, less than 85% of which appear only once. This TCR derives from a woman aged 18 to 35 with acute or convalescent COVID-19. V is TRBV18 and J is TRBJ1-4; 9 bases line up with TRBD1. Source material: peripheral blood. CDR3 nucleotides: TGTGCCAGCTCACCAGGACAGGGGTCTGAAAAACTGTTTTTT. It codes for CASSPGQGSEKLFF.